These 21 T cell receptor beta chains were sequenced from one sample in a study of CD8 T cells in ankylosing spondylitis. Each CDR3 protein is one row after TCRdb ran MiXCR on the 5' RACE reads. The data show 100,000 to 150,000 distinct CDR3 sequences, with roughly 9% seen just once and 3.3% held by the top ten. Sequenced input: blood, either unsorted or a sorted T cell fraction (not recorded which). These receptors originate from a male donor with ankylosing spondylitis or in good health (not recorded which).

In its sample, this clonotype was seen many times. The V and J genes are TRBV7-9 and TRBJ2-5, with D perhaps matching TRBD1 (5 bases). Germline CDR1 and CDR2: SEHNR and FQNEAQ (reference sequence). V was clipped by 2 bases and J by 3 bases, with 13 bases between them. This CDR3 spans 15 amino acids. CDR3 nucleotide sequence: TGTGCCAGCAGCTTATGGTCAGGGATGGAAGAGACCCAGTACTTC. Its translation is CASSLWSGMEETQYF.

This clonotype has at least ten counts. The J gene is TRBJ2-1, the V gene TRBV27; 7 positions agree with TRBD2. This CDR3 has 14 amino acids. V lost 6 bases, J lost 4 bases, and 6 bases stayed unmatched. The germline V gene has CDR1 MNHEY and CDR2 SMNVEV (reference sequence). The CDR3 nucleotides read TGTGCCAGCAGCTTACCCGGGGGGTACAATGAGCAGTTCTTC. Amino acids: CASSLPGGYNEQFF.

A few counts support this clonotype. The chain has TRBV4-2 and TRBJ2-6, with TRBD1 identical over 8 bases. The trim removed 4 bases at V and 2 bases at J, leaving 7 bases unmatched. The germline CDR1 and CDR2 sequences are LGHNA and YNFKEQ. The CDR3 totals 17 residues. CDR3: CASSRIRQGTGANVLTF. As DNA, the CDR3 is TGTGCCAGCAGCCGGATACGACAGGGGACTGGGGCCAACGTCCTGACTTTC.

This clonotype was seen more than once but under ten times. The chain carries TRBV20-1 and TRBJ2-7; 8 bases are shared with TRBD2. V gave up 6 bases and J gave up 0 bases; unmatched junction bases: 13. Germline V gives CDR1 DFQATT, CDR2 SNEGSKA (reference sequence). The length of the CDR3 is 16 residues. The CDR3 DNA follows: TGCAGTGCCTATTCCCCGGGAGGGTCCGGCTCCTACGAGCAGTACTTC. It is translated as CSAYSPGGSGSYEQYF.

There are many counts of this clonotype. The chain joins TRBV12-3 or TRBV12-4 to TRBJ2-5; either TRBD1 or TRBD2 may supply D (5 bases each). Trimming stripped 7 bases from V and 4 bases from J, with 13 bases between. CDR3 length equals 13 residues. CDR3 nucleotide sequence: TGTGCCAGCACCCGGGGCGGATTAGAGACCCAGTACTTC. Its protein is CASTRGGLETQYF.

This clonotype came up a few times. The rearrangement links TRBV20-1 to TRBJ2-1, with no clear D. Germline CDR1 reads DFQATT; CDR2 reads SNEGSKA (reference sequence). V lost 0 bases and J 5 bases, leaving 20 bases between the germline ends. This CDR3 is built from 17 residues. CDR3 protein: CSARDWPDRAPHNEQFF. The DNA for the CDR3 is TGCAGTGCTAGAGACTGGCCGGACCGAGCTCCTCACAATGAGCAGTTCTTC.

This clonotype has ten or more counts. The chain recombines TRBV20-1 with TRBJ2-3; 7 nucleotides agree with TRBD1. CDR3 length: 13 amino acids. The J segment lost 3 bases and the V segment lost 6 bases, leaving 6 bases of the junction unmatched. CDR1 and CDR2 (germline): DFQATT, SNEGSKA (reference sequence). CDR3 nucleotide sequence: TGCAGTGCATCGACAGGGCGAACAGATACGCAGTATTTT. Amino acids: CSASTGRTDTQYF.

This clonotype was seen repeatedly, ten times or more. The chain is built from TRBV20-1 and TRBJ2-7; no clear D. This CDR3 has 12 amino acids. Trimming removed 3 bases at V and 5 bases at J, with 11 bases between. Germline assignment: CDR1 DFQATT and CDR2 SNEGSKA (reference sequence). For the CDR3, the DNA is TGCAGTGCTAGCCTGTCCCTCCACGAGCAGTACTTC. Residues: CSASLSLHEQYF.

This clonotype was observed at least ten times. The chain carries TRBV2 and TRBJ2-1, with TRBD2 identical over 9 bases. Germline values: CDR1 SNHLY, CDR2 FYNNEI. The CDR3 spans 15 residues. The trim removed 5 bases at V and 4 bases at J, leaving 6 bases unmatched. CDR3 DNA sequence: TGTGCCAGCAGTCTCGAGACTAGCGGTTACAATGAGCAGTTCTTC. This encodes CASSLETSGYNEQFF.

This clonotype occurred many times. The DNA for the CDR3 is TGCGCCAGCAGCCAAGAAGGAGCCACGGGACTAAACACCGGGGAGCTGTTTTTT. Protein product: CASSQEGATGLNTGELFF. The V call is TRBV4-3, the J call TRBJ2-2, with TRBD2 matching 7 bases. Germline values: CDR1 LGHNA, CDR2 YSLEER. The CDR3 extends over 18 amino acids. With V trimmed by 0 bases and J by 2 bases, 9 bases remained unmatched.

A word on this clonotype: Possible read error: a much larger clone is one base away. The chain is built from TRBV29-1 and TRBJ2-7; 8 bases align to TRBD2. The germline gives CDR1 SQVTM, CDR2 ANQGSEA. The CDR3 is made up of 14 amino acids. The CDR3 DNA sequence: TGCATCGCCGAGTTAGCGGGAAACTCCTACGAGCAGTACTTC. This codes for CIAELAGNSYEQYF.

Many counts were recorded for this clonotype. The rearrangement joins TRBV6-2 or TRBV6-3 to TRBJ2-7, with TRBD2 matching 12 bases. The CDR3 totals 18 residues. CDR1 and CDR2 from the germline V gene are MNHEY and SVGEGT. V trimming: 0 bases; J trimming: 4 bases; junction bases outside the gene matches: 10. CDR3 residues: CASSYSLLAGGEGYEQYF. The CDR3 DNA reads as TGTGCCAGCAGTTACTCCCTACTAGCGGGAGGAGAAGGATACGAGCAGTACTTC.

The J gene is TRBJ2-2, the V gene TRBV20-1, with 9 bases aligning to TRBD1. Germline CDR1 DFQATT, CDR2 SNEGSKA (reference sequence). V gave up 6 bases and J gave up 4 bases; unmatched junction bases: 9. This CDR3 has 15 amino acids. Here the CDR3 DNA reads TGCAGTGCCCCGAACAGGGGGCTGTCCACCGGGGAGCTGTTTTTT. Translating it yields CSAPNRGLSTGELFF.

There are many counts of this clonotype. The V and J genes are TRBV6-5 and TRBJ1-1; tentatively, D is TRBD1 (5 bases). The CDR3 spans 14 residues. Germline-derived CDR1 and CDR2 are MNHEY and SVGAGI. The germline V and J ends were trimmed by 2 bases and 1 base, with 8 bases remaining between them. In DNA form, the CDR3 reads TGTGCCAGCAGTTACCTTCAGGGGAACACTGAAGCTTTCTTT. It is translated as CASSYLQGNTEAFF.

The table lists this clonotype with many counts. The chain employs TRBV19 and TRBJ1-5, with 8 positions matching TRBD1. V was clipped by 10 bases and J by 2 bases; unmatched bases: 16. Germline CDR1 LNHDA, CDR2 SQIVND (reference sequence). The CDR3 runs to 17 residues. Here the CDR3 DNA reads TGTGCCACCCTAAGGGGGACAGGCAAAAAGGGCAATCAGCCCCAGCATTTT. This gives the protein CATLRGTGKKGNQPQHF.

V gene TRBV20-1 combines with J gene TRBJ2-1; the D gene could be TRBD1 or TRBD2 (5 bases each). The CDR3 loop spans 15 amino acids. V gave up 6 bases and J gave up 7 bases, with 22 bases separating them. Germline values: CDR1 DFQATT, CDR2 SNEGSKA (reference sequence). The CDR3 reads CSAGPSLRKHNEQFF. CDR3 bases: TGCAGTGCGGGACCTAGCTTACGAAAGCATAATGAGCAGTTCTTC.

This clonotype came up many times. The chain uses TRBV6-1 and TRBJ1-6, with D perhaps TRBD1 (5 bases). This CDR3 has 15 residues. V was clipped by 7 bases and J by 6 bases, with 16 bases between them. Germline V gene sequence: CDR1 MNHNS, CDR2 SASEGT. The DNA for the CDR3 is TGTGCCAGCACCCTACGGGAGGGGATTAATTCACCCCTCCACTTT. It translates to CASTLREGINSPLHF.

On this clonotype itself: A clone one base away is much larger, so this may be a read error. This chain joins TRBV20-1 and TRBJ2-6; possible D gene TRBD1, 6 bases. The CDR3 runs to 17 residues. The V gene's germline CDR1 is DFQATT and CDR2 SNEGSKA (reference sequence). This chain's CDR3 is CCAGDRRSSSGANVLTF. CDR3 nucleotides: TGCTGTGCTGGTGACAGGCGGTCTAGCTCTGGGGCCAACGTCCTGACTTTC.

This clonotype was counted at least ten times. V is TRBV3-1 and J is TRBJ2-7, with TRBD2 matching 12 bases. V dropped 6 bases and J dropped 5; count of bases not matched to a gene: 5. The CDR3 totals 14 residues. Germline V gives CDR1 LGHDT, CDR2 YNNKEL (reference sequence). Here the CDR3 DNA reads TGTGCCAGCAGACGGACTAGCGGGAATCACGAGCAGTACTTC. Translated: CASRRTSGNHEQYF.

At least ten counts were recorded for this clonotype. The chain carries TRBV7-2 and TRBJ2-3; no reliable D call. With 2 bases removed from V and 0 bases from J, the gap between germline ends came to 6 bases. From germline, CDR1 is SGHTA and CDR2 FQGNSA. The CDR3 has 14 amino acids. The CDR3 sequence: CASSLYPSTDTQYF. CDR3 sequence (DNA): TGTGCCAGCAGCTTATACCCAAGCACAGATACGCAGTATTTT.

This clonotype came up a few times. V and J are TRBV20-1 and TRBJ2-3; 11 nucleotides match TRBD2. The CDR3 extends over 16 amino acids. V was clipped by 0 bases and J by 8 bases; unmatched bases: 10. The germline CDR1 and CDR2 sequences are DFQATT and SNEGSKA (reference sequence). The CDR3 DNA reads as TGCAGTGCTAGAGATCAAAGGGGTACTAGCGGGAGTACGCAGTATTTT. This codes for CSARDQRGTSGSTQYF.